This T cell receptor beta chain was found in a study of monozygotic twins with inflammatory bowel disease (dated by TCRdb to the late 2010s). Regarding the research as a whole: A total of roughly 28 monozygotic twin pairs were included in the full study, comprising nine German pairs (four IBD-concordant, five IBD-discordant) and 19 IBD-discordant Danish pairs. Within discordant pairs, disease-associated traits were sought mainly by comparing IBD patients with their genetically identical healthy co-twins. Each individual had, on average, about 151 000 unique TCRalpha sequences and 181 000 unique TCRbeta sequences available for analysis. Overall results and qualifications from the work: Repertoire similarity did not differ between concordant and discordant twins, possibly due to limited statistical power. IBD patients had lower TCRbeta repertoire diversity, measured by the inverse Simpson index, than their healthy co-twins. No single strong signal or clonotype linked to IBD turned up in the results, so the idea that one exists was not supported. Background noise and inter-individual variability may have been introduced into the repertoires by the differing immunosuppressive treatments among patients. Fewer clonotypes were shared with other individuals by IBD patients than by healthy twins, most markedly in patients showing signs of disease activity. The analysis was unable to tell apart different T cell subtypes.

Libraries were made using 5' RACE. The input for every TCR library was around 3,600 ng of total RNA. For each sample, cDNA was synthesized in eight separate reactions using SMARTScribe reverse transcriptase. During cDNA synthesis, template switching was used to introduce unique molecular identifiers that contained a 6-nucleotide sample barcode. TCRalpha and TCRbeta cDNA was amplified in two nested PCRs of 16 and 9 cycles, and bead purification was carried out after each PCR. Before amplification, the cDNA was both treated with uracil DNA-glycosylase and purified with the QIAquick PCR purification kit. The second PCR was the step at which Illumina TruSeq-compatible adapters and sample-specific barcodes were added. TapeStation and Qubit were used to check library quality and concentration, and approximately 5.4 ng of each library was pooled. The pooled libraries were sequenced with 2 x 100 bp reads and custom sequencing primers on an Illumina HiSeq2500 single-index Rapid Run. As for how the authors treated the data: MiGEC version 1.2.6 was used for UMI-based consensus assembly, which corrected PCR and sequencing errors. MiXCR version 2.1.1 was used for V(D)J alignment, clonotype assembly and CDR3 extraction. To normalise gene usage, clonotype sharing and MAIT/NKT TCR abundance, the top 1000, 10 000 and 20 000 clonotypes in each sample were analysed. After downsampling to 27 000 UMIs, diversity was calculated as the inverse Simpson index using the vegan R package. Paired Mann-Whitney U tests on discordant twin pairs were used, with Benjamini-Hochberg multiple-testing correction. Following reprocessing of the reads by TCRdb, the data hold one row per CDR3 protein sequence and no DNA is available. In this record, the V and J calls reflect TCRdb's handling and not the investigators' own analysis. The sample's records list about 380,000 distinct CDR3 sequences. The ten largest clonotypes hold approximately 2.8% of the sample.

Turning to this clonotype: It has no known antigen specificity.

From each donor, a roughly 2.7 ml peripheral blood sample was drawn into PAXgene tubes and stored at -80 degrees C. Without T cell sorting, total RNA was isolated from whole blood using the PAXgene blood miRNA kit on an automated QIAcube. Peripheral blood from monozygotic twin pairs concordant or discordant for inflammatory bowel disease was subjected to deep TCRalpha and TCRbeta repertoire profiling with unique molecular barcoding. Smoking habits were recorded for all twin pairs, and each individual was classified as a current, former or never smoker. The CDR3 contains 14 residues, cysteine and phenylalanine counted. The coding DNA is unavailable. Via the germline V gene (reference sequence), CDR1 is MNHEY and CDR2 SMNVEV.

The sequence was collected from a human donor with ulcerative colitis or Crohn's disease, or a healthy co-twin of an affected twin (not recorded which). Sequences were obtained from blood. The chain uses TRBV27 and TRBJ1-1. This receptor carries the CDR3 CASSFFGMNTEAFF.